This T cell receptor (beta chain) was identified in a study of control samples from healthy donors and cancer patients (dated by TCRdb to about 2020). Details on this clone: It lacks a known antigen. No qualities accompany the bases; no much larger clone lies one base away.

V and J lose 5 bases and 10 bases, and a span of 14 bases separates them. CDR1 SGHVS and CDR2 FNYEAQ were looked up in the germline V gene. Reading from cysteine to phenylalanine, the CDR3 counts 12 amino acids. Only the CDR3 part of the read is kept: 36 bases, read in frame from the first base. To prepare the library, the immunoSEQ multiplex PCR assay was applied. Imported from immuneACCESS, the table was reduced by TCRdb to in-frame sequences with V and J called. These copies leave out some clones; in studies compared against another copy, an unresolved V gene accounts for under half, and the cause of the remainder is not known. The sample profile shows tens of thousands of clones; around nine tenths of them were found once. The ten largest make up 40% of the sample.

The chain employs TRBV7-6 and TRBJ1-1; the best D guess is TRBD1, with 5 bases matching. This TCR came from a man between 45 and 60 years old with head and neck cancer. Sequencing was done on a sample of PBMCs. The nucleotide sequence is given as TGTGCCAGCAGCCCGGGCGGGACGTCAGCTTTCTTT. The translation is CASSPGGTSAFF.